This TCR beta chain was documented in a study of Ad26.COV2.S vaccination and SARS-CoV-2 variants (TCRdb year 2021). For the wider study: Vaccine-arm donors were drawn from COV1001, a multicentre, randomized, double-blind, placebo-controlled phase I-IIa trial of Ad26.COV2.S in healthy adults. Ad26.COV2.S was administered intramuscularly at a dose of 5x10^10 or 1x10^11 viral particles, either as one shot or as two shots given 56 days apart. Sequencing of the TCRbeta repertoire served to evaluate the specificity and breadth of SARS-CoV-2-reactive T cell receptors following Ad26.COV2.S vaccination. A total of approximately 32 samples were included in the TCR-sequenced set, comprising around 20 Ad26.COV2.S vaccine recipients, 5 placebo recipients and 8 SARS-CoV-2 convalescent individuals. Trial participants were randomized into five groups of five: low-dose or high-dose Ad26.COV2.S given once or twice, or placebo on both occasions. Blinding of investigators to trial group allocation was maintained during experiments and outcome assessment.

From cysteine to phenylalanine, the CDR3 is 12 amino acids long. Kept here is only the CDR3 DNA, which spans 36 bases and is read in frame from base 1. V is shortened by 3 bases, J by 0 bases, and the region joining them spans 3 bases. For CDR1 and CDR2, the germline V gene (reference sequence) lists PRHDT and FYEKMQ. A word on this clone: This clone's antigen is unknown. No much larger clonotype is one base removed from it; base qualities were not supplied.

The label giving this sample's treatment or condition can be read as: around 19 received Ad26.COV2.S at low or high dose, single or two shots; 5 received placebo; per-sample allocation not given. Repertoires of vaccine and placebo recipients were sequenced from samples taken on day 63 after the first injection. Cohort 1b enrolled 25 or so adults aged 18-55 years at a single site in Boston, USA, between 29 July and 7 August 2020. Ad26.COV2.S was a replication-incompetent adenovirus type 26 vector that expressed a prefusion-stabilized SARS-CoV-2 spike protein derived from the original Wuhan strain. The immunoSEQ Assay was used to sequence TCRbeta CDR3 regions. After extraction, genomic DNA underwent amplification by bias-controlled multiplex PCR, followed by high-throughput sequencing. On the study's bioinformatics: Collapsing and filtering of sequences were performed to quantify the absolute abundance of each unique TCRbeta CDR3 region. T cell fraction was estimated by normalizing TCRbeta template counts to usable DNA, with usable DNA measured through amplification of reference genes found in all nucleated cells. Repertoire TCRs were annotated as SARS-CoV-2-specific by exact matching of V gene, CDR3 amino acid sequence and J gene to a known reactive TCR set. The reference SARS-CoV-2 TCR set was derived from MIRA and filtered for enrichment in COVID-19-positive ImmuneCODE repertoires, a step that removed public or cross-reactive TCRs. Drawing on the MIRA antigens, annotated TCRs were analysed further at the level of specific ORF or position within ORF. Breadth was defined as annotated unique rearrangements over total unique productive rearrangements; depth was the summed frequency of those rearrangements. Two-sided Wilcoxon rank-sum tests were used to compare TCR breadth between groups. This is the immuneACCESS table as TCRdb keeps it, with only in-frame sequences that have V and J called. A part of the clones is gone; compared with another copy, unresolved V genes explain less than half, and the rest is unexplained. D and trimming come from the DNA, and the V and J calls and clone size come from that table. This sample comprises 250,000 or so clones, around 85% of them detected only once. The ten most abundant clones make up under 3% of the sample.

The investigation overall reported the following: The authors noted that total T cell responses may have been underestimated by the TCR breadth and depth analyses. Comparable non-spike TCR breadth was observed between vaccine and placebo recipients, consistent with only spike being contained in the vaccine. Spike-specific TCR breadth was higher in Ad26.COV2.S recipients than in placebo recipients (P = 0.0014). The study was not powered to compare responses between vaccine doses or regimens. After vaccination, spike-specific CD8+ and CD4+ T cell responses were reported to show substantial breadth.

This clonotype originated in a person aged 18-65 years who received the Ad26.COV2.S COVID-19 vaccine or a placebo. The sequencing used peripheral blood, collected in a trial of Ad26.COV2.S vaccine versus placebo. The sequence is built from TRBV13 and TRBJ2-7, with the D segment identity uncertain. The bases are TGTGCCAGCAGCTTCAGCTCCTACGAGCAGTACTTC. This gives the protein CASSFSSYEQYF.